This T cell receptor beta chain was identified during a study of cytomegalovirus exposure and HLA in healthy donors. Turning to the study itself: Drawn from HLA-typed donors, around 85 million unique TCRs were held in an early data release. General study points: At a 0.05 false discovery rate, a later analysis found 16,951 TCR beta sequences to be associated with HLA alleles. There were some 150 TCR beta chains listed as cytomegalovirus-associated.

The PCR employed 60 Vbeta primers together with 13 Jbeta primers. Per the original methods: Per a later analysis, the number of unique TCR beta chains was some 75 million, of which 9 million to 12 million were shared. Using immunoSEQ multiplex PCR, the repertoire was profiled, and TCRdb retains in-frame clones only, with some absent. Clone size and the V and J calls come from that table; the DNA yielded D and trimming. The sample records over 150,000 clones, roughly four fifths being singletons. Of note for this clone: The antigen is unknown.

V shed 5 bases, J shed 6 bases, and the junction held 6 bases outside the gene matches. The CDR3 has 14 amino acids. CDR1 is SGHRS, CDR2 YFSETQ, per germline. The chain uses TRBV5-1 and TRBJ2-1, with 9 bases aligning to TRBD1. Material for sequencing was PBMCs. The receptor was isolated from a man aged 45-60 years in good health and CMV-seropositive. This CDR3 is CASRPGQGLNEQFF. DNA for the CDR3: TGCGCCAGCAGACCGGGACAGGGCCTCAATGAGCAGTTCTTC.